The 11 T cell receptor beta chains below were found in one sample sequenced in a study of vaccination and CD4 T cells after COVID-19. These receptors are not linked to any known antigen. Sequenced with the Oncomine TCR Beta short-read assay was DNA taken from cultured CD4+ T cells. TCRdb re-derived calls from the PCR reads in MiXCR, one entry per CDR3 protein. This sample has about 22,000 distinct CDR3 sequences, with about 39% found just once. Treatment given: roughly 10-day PBMC culture with coronavirus spike peptide pools or control peptides (ViraFEST assay). Sequenced material: CD4+ T cells from blood, cultured in vitro, taken before SARS-CoV-2 vaccination. The receptors were sampled from a human donor who had recovered from COVID-19.

V is TRBV7-9 and J is TRBJ2-5, with D perhaps matching TRBD2 (5 bases). The length of the CDR3 is 13 residues. Per germline, CDR1 SEHNR and CDR2 FQNEAQ (reference sequence). V gave up 4 bases and J gave up 5 bases, with 11 bases separating them. The DNA of the CDR3 is TGTGCCAGCAGCTCGGCGGGTTGGGAGACCCAGTACTTC. Amino acid sequence: CASSSAGWETQYF.

The genes are TRBV7-2 and TRBJ2-1; possible D gene TRBD2, 5 bases. This CDR3 region has 15 residues. Germline-derived CDR1 and CDR2 are SGHTA and FQGNSA. Trimming took 7 bases from V and 1 from J, leaving 14 bases between them. Written as DNA, the CDR3 is TGTGCCAGCACCTTGAGTCAGCGGTCCTACAATGAGCAGTTCTTC. Its translation is CASTLSQRSYNEQFF.

V and J are TRBV6-5 and TRBJ1-2; TRBD1 matches at 7 bases. Germline lookup yields CDR1 MNHEY and CDR2 SVGAGI. The CDR3 has 17 residues. J was trimmed by 3 bases and V by 0 bases; bases with no gene match: 10. The CDR3 DNA reads TGTGCCAGCAGTTACTCGATGCAAGGAGGGGGCGACTATGGCTACACCTTC. Protein: CASSYSMQGGGDYGYTF.

The chain combines TRBV5-6 with TRBJ2-3; D is perhaps TRBD2 (6 bases). The germline CDR1 and CDR2 sequences are SGHDT and YYEEEE. The CDR3 runs 13 residues. V was shortened by 4 bases and J by 4 bases, with 10 bases between the two germline ends. The CDR3 reads CASSKAGPDTQYF. The DNA of the CDR3 is TGTGCCAGCAGCAAAGCGGGTCCAGATACGCAGTATTTT. The variable domain in full, with the rest retrieved from reference TRBV5-6 and TRBJ2-3, is DAGVTQSPTHLIKTRGQQVTLRCSPKSGHDTVSWYQQALGQGPQFIFQYYEEEERQRGNFPDRFSGHQFPNYSSELNVNALLLGDSALYLCASSKAGPDTQYFGPGTRLTVL.

V gene TRBV4-1 combines with J gene TRBJ2-7; D remains ambiguous. The CDR3 spans 14 residues. V dropped 1 base and J dropped 4 bases, with 11 bases sitting between them. Germline V lookup: CDR1 MGHRA, CDR2 YSYEKL. The CDR3 spells CASSQGDSSYEQYF. Here the CDR3 DNA reads TGCGCCAGCAGCCAAGGGGATTCTTCGTACGAGCAGTACTTC.

This clonotype has a single count. The CDR3 loop reads CASSVGSSYEQYF. As DNA, the CDR3 is TGTGCCAGCTCAGTAGGTAGCTCCTACGAGCAGTACTTC. The rearrangement uses TRBV18 and TRBJ2-7; D is unresolved. Trimming removed 5 bases from V and 0 bases from J, with 8 bases in between. This CDR3 has 13 amino acids. In germline, CDR1 is KGHSH, CDR2 LQKENI.

The J gene is TRBJ1-6, the V gene TRBV2; D might be TRBD1 (5 bases). Germline-derived CDR1 and CDR2 are SNHLY and FYNNEI. V shed 4 bases and J shed 7 bases, with 8 bases lying between them. The CDR3 totals 13 residues. CDR3 sequence (DNA): TGTGCCAGCAGTGGGGACCCAAATTCACCCCTCCACTTT. Translating it yields CASSGDPNSPLHF.

The chain recombines TRBV7-9 with TRBJ1-2; no clear D gene. The V and J ends lost 5 bases and 8 bases respectively, with 15 bases between them. CDR1 SEHNR and CDR2 FQNEAQ come from the germline V gene (reference sequence). The CDR3 spans 13 residues. DNA of the CDR3: TGTGCCAGCAGCCCTCGCTTGGCGGGGGGCTACACCTTC. Residues: CASSPRLAGGYTF. The variable domain in full, with the rest retrieved from reference TRBV7-9 and TRBJ1-2, is DTGVSQNPRHKITKRGQNVTFRCDPISEHNRLYWYRQTLGQGPEFLTYFQNEAQLEKSRLLSDRFSAERPKGSFSTLEIQRTEQGDSAMYLCASSPRLAGGYTFGSGTRLTVV.

Only a few counts were recorded for this clonotype. The chain recombines TRBV19 with TRBJ2-6; no clear D. V lost 6 bases and J 0 bases, leaving 3 bases between the germline ends. CDR1 and CDR2 from the germline V gene are LNHDA and SQIVND (reference sequence). This CDR3 region has 13 residues. CDR3 protein: CASRSSGANVLTF. The CDR3 DNA sequence: TGTGCCAGTAGGTCCTCTGGGGCCAACGTCCTGACTTTC.

This clonotype occurred a few times. The chain uses TRBV2 and TRBJ1-5; the D gene is possibly TRBD1 (5 bases). This CDR3 contains 16 residues. The ends were cut back, 6 bases at V and 3 bases at J, with 18 bases in the middle. Germline lookup yields CDR1 SNHLY and CDR2 FYNNEI. For the CDR3, the DNA is TGTGCCAGCAGCTATGGGGCTTCGAGGGTCAATCAGCCCCAGCATTTT. It codes for CASSYGASRVNQPQHF.

This chain uses TRBV2 with TRBJ2-7; the D gene is possibly TRBD2 (5 bases). This CDR3 is built from 14 residues. The germline V gene has CDR1 SNHLY and CDR2 FYNNEI. V was shortened by 2 bases and J by 4 bases, with 12 bases between the two germline ends. CDR3 region: CASSELNGGYEQYF. In DNA form, the CDR3 reads TGTGCCAGCAGTGAACTGAACGGAGGATACGAGCAGTACTTC.